Given below is one T cell receptor beta chain in context. This CDR3 is built from 12 residues. Germline lookup yields CDR1 SGHTA and CDR2 FQGNSA. V lost 10 bases, J lost 8 bases, and 17 bases lay in between. These data are taken from a study of blood T cell repertoires in COVID-19. For the study at large: There were acute and convalescent COVID-19 samples, and they came from the United States, Italy and Spain. The cDNA or gDNA used as material had been derived from T cells, B-cell-depleted T cells, or PBMCs.

In the original processing: It was from reference gene primer amplification that nucleated cell counts were estimated. Repertoires were generated with immunoSEQ multiplex PCR, while TCRdb's copy carries only in-frame clones and drops some. The V and J calls and clone size come from that table; D and trimming were worked out from the DNA. The sample lists 100,000 to 150,000 clones; approximately 89% were seen once. The chain combines TRBV7-2 with TRBJ1-1, with a possible D match to TRBD1 (6 bases). This receptor was obtained from a man between 50 and 59 years old with acute or convalescent COVID-19. The sequencing sample was made of peripheral blood. The CDR3 DNA follows: TGTGCCACCCGCCGGGACAACCAAGAAGCTTTCTTT. It translates to CATRRDNQEAFF.